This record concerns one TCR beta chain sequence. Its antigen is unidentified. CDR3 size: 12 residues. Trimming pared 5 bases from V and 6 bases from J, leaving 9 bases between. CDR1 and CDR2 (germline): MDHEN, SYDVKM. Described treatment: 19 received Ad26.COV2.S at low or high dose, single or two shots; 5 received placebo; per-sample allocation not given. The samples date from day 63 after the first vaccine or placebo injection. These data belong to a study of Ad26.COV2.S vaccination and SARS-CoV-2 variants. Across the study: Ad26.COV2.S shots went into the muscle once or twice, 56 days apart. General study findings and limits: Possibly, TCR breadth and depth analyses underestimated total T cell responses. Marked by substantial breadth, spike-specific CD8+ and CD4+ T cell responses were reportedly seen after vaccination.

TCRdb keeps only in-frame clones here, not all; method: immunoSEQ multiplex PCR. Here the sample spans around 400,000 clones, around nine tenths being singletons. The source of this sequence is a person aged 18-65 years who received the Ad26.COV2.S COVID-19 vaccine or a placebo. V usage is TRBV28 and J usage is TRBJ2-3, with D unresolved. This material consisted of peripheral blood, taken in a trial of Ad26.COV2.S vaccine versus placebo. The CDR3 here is CASSRIADTQYF. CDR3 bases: TGTGCCAGCAGTAGAATAGCCGATACGCAGTATTTT.